This section outlines one T cell receptor beta chain sequence together with its context. The antigen is unknown. Looked up from germline, CDR1 is SGHVS and CDR2 is FNYEAQ. The CDR3 length is 15 residues. The data are from a study of CXCR3-negative and CXCR3-positive naive CD8 T cells. Libraries of TRB cDNA were made by 5' RACE and carried UMIs. TCRdb derives one entry per CDR3 protein from the 5' RACE reads, leaving out DNA. The sample table sets out over 100,000 distinct CDR3 sequences. Broader study findings: Partly lower CXCR3 expression followed cryopreservation, and most assays relied on fresh PBMCs. Within a donor, both naive subsets shared TRBV-TRBJ usage, unlike memory cells.

The sample was naive CXCR3- CD8+ T cells from blood. Stated subset: CD45RO-CCR7+CD27+CD95- naive CD8+ T cells lacking CXCR3 (TNR3-). The TCR was taken from a human donor in good health. Some clones in this sample may be carry-over from other donors' samples. The V call is TRBV7-6, the J call TRBJ2-1; there is no DNA to check the TCRdb D call of TRBD2. The CDR3 sequence: CASSLASGDYNEQFF.